A single sample gave rise to the 10 T cell receptor beta chains below, sequenced in a study of cytomegalovirus exposure and HLA in healthy donors. Researchers ran the PCR with 60 Vbeta and 13 Jbeta primers. The protocol was immunoSEQ multiplex PCR, while the TCRdb copy is restricted to in-frame clones and leaves out a portion. In the table there are about 160,000 clones, 60% to 80% of which are singletons. The sample taken for sequencing was PBMCs. The receptors come from a male donor in good health and CMV-seronegative.

The V and J genes are TRBV6-4 and TRBJ1-1; the D gene is possibly TRBD1 (5 bases). The V and J ends lost 4 bases and 7 bases respectively, with 13 bases between them. Germline loops: CDR1 MRHNA, CDR2 SNTAGT. This CDR3 has 13 residues. This CDR3 is CASSGIAGHEAFF. The CDR3 DNA is TGTGCCAGCAGTGGGATAGCGGGGCATGAAGCTTTCTTT.

This chain uses TRBV7-2 with TRBJ1-5, with 7 bases identical to TRBD1. The CDR3 is 16 residues long. The V gene's germline CDR1 is SGHTA and CDR2 FQGNSA. With V trimmed by 1 base and J by 7 bases, 10 bases remained unmatched. The CDR3 protein is CASSLGRTGAGQPQHF. The CDR3, as DNA: TGTGCCAGCAGCTTAGGGCGAACAGGGGCAGGACAGCCCCAGCATTTT.

This sequence joins TRBV27 and TRBJ2-1; 10 bases are a match to TRBD1. This CDR3 region has 17 residues. Germline assignment: CDR1 MNHEY and CDR2 SMNVEV (reference sequence). Trimming at V came to 5 bases and at J to 6 bases, leaving 13 bases not matched to a gene. The CDR3 sequence is CASSPSGTGEVGNEQFF. The CDR3 DNA sequence: TGTGCCAGCAGTCCCTCCGGGACAGGGGAGGTGGGCAATGAGCAGTTCTTC.

About this clone: A junction boundary mismatches the germline segment, possibly from a read error. The chain couples TRBV15 to TRBJ2-5, with D unclear. The CDR3 extends over 16 amino acids. Germline CDR1 is LNHNV and CDR2 is YYDKDF (reference sequence). CDR3 nucleotides: TGTGCCACCAGCAGAGGGGCAAAGACGAGTCAAGATACCCAGTACTTC. Amino acids: CATSRGAKTSQDTQYF.

The V call is TRBV18, the J call TRBJ2-5, with a tentative D call TRBD1 (7 bases). The J call may be wrong; the DNA end is better matched by TRBJ2-7. Germline values: CDR1 KGHSH, CDR2 LQKENI. This CDR3 is built from 14 residues. CDR3 loop: CASSPAGQTYEQYF. The CDR3 DNA reads TGTGCCAGCTCACCCGCGGGACAGACCTACGAGCAGTACTTC.

The chain recombines TRBV4-2 with TRBJ2-3; D is unclear. Trimming shortened V by 0 bases and J by 0 bases, and 10 bases separated the two germline ends. The germline V gene encodes CDR1 LGHNA and CDR2 YNFKEQ. This CDR3 contains 16 residues. The CDR3 region is CASSQDPQASTDTQYF. The CDR3 nucleotides read TGTGCCAGCAGCCAAGACCCCCAAGCGAGCACAGATACGCAGTATTTT.

This rearrangement joins TRBV6-5 to TRBJ1-2; perhaps TRBD1 as D (6 bases). Germline CDR1 and CDR2: MNHEY and SVGAGI. The CDR3 is 12 residues long. The germline V and J ends were trimmed by 5 bases and 7 bases, with 11 bases remaining between them. The CDR3 nucleotides are TGTGCCAGCAGTGGCGCAGGGGTTGGCTACACCTTC. It yields the protein CASSGAGVGYTF.

The rearrangement uses TRBV18 and TRBJ2-7, with D possibly matching TRBD1 (5 bases). From germline, CDR1 is KGHSH and CDR2 LQKENI. V was pared by 3 bases and J by 5 bases, with 14 bases between. This CDR3 comprises 14 residues. The CDR3 DNA reads as TGTGCCAGCTCACCCGGCAGGGTGGGCGACGAGCAGTACTTC. It translates to CASSPGRVGDEQYF.

Only a few counts were recorded for this clone. V usage is TRBV8-2 and J usage is TRBJ1-1. TRBV8-2 is recorded as a pseudogene. This CDR3 has 15 amino acids. CDR3 sequence: CGSTKERRRGTEAFF. DNA of the CDR3: TGTGGCAGCACAAAAGAGAGACGGAGGGGCACTGAAGCTTTCTTT.

A few counts support this clone. Additional DNA sequences in this sample encode the identical CDR3. The rearrangement joins TRBV2 to TRBJ2-7; D is undetermined. CDR3 length: 13 residues. Trimming left V 1 base short and J 4 bases short, with 8 bases between. Germline V gene data show CDR1 as SNHLY and CDR2 as FYNNEI. In nucleotides, the CDR3 is TGTGCCAGCAGTGAAGATAGAACGTACGAGCAGTACTTC. Encoded protein: CASSEDRTYEQYF.